A selection of T cell receptor beta chains follows, all from one sample in a study of blood T cell repertoires in COVID-19. The assay was immunoSEQ multiplex PCR, and TCRdb's table has in-frame clones only and misses some. The sample has about 39,000 clones; 90% to 95% are singletons. Sequenced input: peripheral blood. The receptors here all came from a human donor with active COVID-19. The donor label of this sample is uncertain. The CDR3 runs from the conserved cysteine through the conserved F or W. Fields, in order: D gene, V gene, clone size, J gene, CDR3 DNA, CDR3 protein. D genes are given only for firm matches. The size entry is marked missing in some rows and otherwise reads once, few, many or a size class.

>NA|TRBV5-1|NA|TRBJ2-3
TGCGCCAGCTCCCTTCGTCGTTCAGATACGCAGTATTTT
CASSLRRSDTQYF
>NA|TRBV5-1|NA|TRBJ1-1
TGCGCCAGCCGCGGGTCGGGCACTGAAGCTTTCTTT
CASRGSGTEAFF
>NA|TRBV5-4|NA|TRBJ2-5
TGTGCCAGCAGCCCCTATATGGAGACCCAGTACTTC
CASSPYMETQYF
>NA|TRBV7-2|NA|TRBJ2-7
TGTGCCAGCAGCTTAGGAGGCTATGTTTACGAGCAGTACTTC
CASSLGGYVYEQYF
>TRBD2|TRBV5-1|NA|TRBJ2-7
TGCGCCAGCAGCTTGGCCGGGACTAGCATGAACGAGCAGTACTTC
CASSLAGTSMNEQYF
>TRBD2|TRBV5-1|NA|TRBJ2-5
TGCGCCAGCAGCTTAGGATCGGGGAGGGCCTGGGAAGGTGGCCAAGAGACCCAGTACTTC
CASSLGSGRAWEGGQETQYF
>TRBD1|TRBV5-1|NA|TRBJ1-1
TGCGCCAGCAGCTTGTCGGGACAGGGGTACACTGAAGCTTTCTTT
CASSLSGQGYTEAFF
>NA|TRBV5-6|NA|TRBJ2-3
TGTGCCAGCAGCCTCAAGCTTGTTCCAGATACGCAGTATTTT
CASSLKLVPDTQYF
>NA|TRBV2|once|TRBJ2-6
TGTGCCAGCACGGAGGGGCGCGGGGCCAACGTCCTGACTTTC
CASTEGRGANVLTF
>NA|TRBV19|NA|TRBJ2-1
TGTGCCAGAGCATACAGGGTGAAGTTCTTC
CARAYRVKFF
>TRBD1|TRBV27|NA|TRBJ1-2
TGTGCCAGCAGTTTAGGGGGTAATACAGGGGCGGACTATGGCTACACCTTC
CASSLGGNTGADYGYTF
>NA|TRBV5-6|once|TRBJ2-2
TGTGCCAGCAGCTTGGCTAGGCGGGGGGAGCTGTTTTTT
CASSLARRGELFF
>NA|TRBV6-5|NA|TRBJ1-5
TGTGCCAGCAATTTAGCAGGGTATAGCAATCAGCCCCAGCATTTT
CASNLAGYSNQPQHF
>NA|TRBV7-9|NA|TRBJ2-5
TGTGCCAGCAGACCCACAGGGCCGGAGACCCAGTACTTC
CASRPTGPETQYF
>NA|TRBV4-1|few|TRBJ2-7
TGCGCCAGCAGCCAAGATATTACAGCCTCCTACGAGCAGTACTTC
CASSQDITASYEQYF